The 8 T cell receptor beta chains given below trace back to one sample, sequenced in a study of T cell responses to AZD1222 COVID-19 vaccine. Profiling relied on immunoSEQ multiplex PCR, and the TCRdb table lists in-frame clones only, not all of them. The table includes under 100,000 clones, around nine tenths detected once. This sample comprised peripheral blood, obtained on day 0 of AZD1222 vaccination. All receptors derive from an adult in good health.

The V and J genes are TRBV5-5 and TRBJ1-4; perhaps TRBD1 as D (5 bases). Per germline, CDR1 SGHKS and CDR2 YYEKEE (reference sequence). V gave up 7 bases and J gave up 7 bases, with 20 bases separating them. The CDR3 is made up of 15 amino acids. In DNA, the CDR3 is TGTGCCAGCCATGGGGGAGGGACTGGGCCTGAAAAACTGTTTTTT. This translates into CASHGGGTGPEKLFF.

The genes are TRBV3-1 (or the pseudogene TRBV3-2) and TRBJ2-7, with 8 bases that match TRBD2. The CDR3 runs to 13 residues. V was clipped by 8 bases and J by 5 bases; unmatched bases: 8. Per germline, CDR1 LGHDT and CDR2 YNNKEL (reference sequence). The CDR3, as DNA: TGTGCCAGCCCGGGGACTAGGCGCCACGAGCAGTACTTC. It is translated as CASPGTRRHEQYF.

The rearrangement joins TRBV2 to TRBJ1-1; TRBD1 is a possible D gene (5 bases). CDR1 SNHLY and CDR2 FYNNEI come from the germline V gene. The CDR3 loop spans 14 amino acids. V was shortened by 4 bases and J by 5 bases, with 14 bases between the two germline ends. This chain's CDR3 is CASSVKTGRTEAFF. The CDR3 region has the DNA TGTGCCAGCAGTGTGAAAACAGGTAGGACTGAAGCTTTCTTT. The whole variable domain, filled in from reference TRBV2 and TRBJ1-1, reads EPEVTQTPSHQVTQMGQEVILRCVPISNHLYFYWYRQILGQKVEFLVSFYNNEISEKSEIFDDQFSVERPDGSNFTLKIRSTKLEDSAMYFCASSVKTGRTEAFFGQGTRLTVV.

The gene calls are TRBV6-5 and TRBJ2-1; 10 bases map to TRBD2. V was pared by 8 bases and J by 16 bases, with 11 bases of the junction left unmatched. CDR1 is MNHEY, CDR2 SVGAGI, per germline. The CDR3 totals 12 residues. CDR3 coding DNA: TGTGCCAGCGGCCTGGGACTAGCGAGTTACTTCTTC. Its protein is CASGLGLASYFF.

This clone showed up just a few times. The chain carries TRBV5-6 and TRBJ1-2; perhaps TRBD1 as D (5 bases). This CDR3 contains 13 residues. Deletions cut 2 bases from V and 4 bases from J, with 9 bases between. Germline V CDR1 and CDR2: SGHDT, YYEEEE. CDR3 sequence (DNA): TGTGCCAGCAGCTTAGGGGCGCGCTATGGCTACACCTTC. This codes for CASSLGARYGYTF.

This clone was detected a few times. The genes are TRBV5-1 and TRBJ1-1, with a possible D match to TRBD1 (5 bases). CDR3 length equals 14 residues. Trimming shortened V by 0 bases and J by 4 bases, and 10 bases separated the two germline ends. Germline V lookup: CDR1 SGHRS, CDR2 YFSETQ. The CDR3 sequence is CASSLEMRGTEAFF. In nucleotides, the CDR3 is TGCGCCAGCAGCTTGGAGATGAGGGGCACTGAAGCTTTCTTT.

The chain has TRBV12-3 or TRBV12-4 and TRBJ1-2; D uncertain. Trimming removed 10 bases from V and 4 bases from J, with 13 bases in between. The CDR3 is 12 residues long. CDR3 DNA sequence: TGTGCCACCTTGGAGATAGGCTATGGCTACACCTTC. It translates to CATLEIGYGYTF.

The chain carries TRBV10-3 and TRBJ2-7, with D uncertain. The germline CDR1 and CDR2 sequences are ENHRY and SYGVKD. This CDR3 is 13 amino acids long. The V end lost 6 bases, the J end lost 0 bases, and 9 bases lay between the germline ends. CDR3 protein: CAIRDGVSYEQYF. Written as DNA, the CDR3 is TGTGCCATCAGGGACGGTGTCTCCTACGAGCAGTACTTC.